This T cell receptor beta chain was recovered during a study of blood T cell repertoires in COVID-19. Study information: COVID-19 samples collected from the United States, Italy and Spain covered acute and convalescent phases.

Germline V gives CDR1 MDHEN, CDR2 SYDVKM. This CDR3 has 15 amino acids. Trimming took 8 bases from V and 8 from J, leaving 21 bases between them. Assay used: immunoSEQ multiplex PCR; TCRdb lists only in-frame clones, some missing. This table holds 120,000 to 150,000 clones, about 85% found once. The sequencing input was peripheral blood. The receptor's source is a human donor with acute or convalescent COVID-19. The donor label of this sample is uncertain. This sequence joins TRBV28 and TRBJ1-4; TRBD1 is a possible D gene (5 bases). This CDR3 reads CASVPSGGRGEKLFF. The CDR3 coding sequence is TGTGCCAGCGTGCCTTCGGGGGGTCGAGGGGAAAAACTGTTTTTT.